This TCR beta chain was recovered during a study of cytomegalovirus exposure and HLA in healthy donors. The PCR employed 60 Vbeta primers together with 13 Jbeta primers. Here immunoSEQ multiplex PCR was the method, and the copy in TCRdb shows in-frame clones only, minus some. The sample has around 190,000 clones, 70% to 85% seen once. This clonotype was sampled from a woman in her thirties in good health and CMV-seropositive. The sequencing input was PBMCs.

CDR3 loop: CASSPRDRPYEQYF. CDR3 nucleotide sequence: TGTGCCAGCAGTCCCAGGGACAGACCCTACGAGCAGTACTTC. The genes are TRBV27 and TRBJ2-7, with 7 bases aligning to TRBD1. The CDR3 consists of 14 residues. Germline lookup yields CDR1 MNHEY and CDR2 SMNVEV (reference sequence). The trim removed 5 bases at V and 2 bases at J, leaving 6 bases unmatched.